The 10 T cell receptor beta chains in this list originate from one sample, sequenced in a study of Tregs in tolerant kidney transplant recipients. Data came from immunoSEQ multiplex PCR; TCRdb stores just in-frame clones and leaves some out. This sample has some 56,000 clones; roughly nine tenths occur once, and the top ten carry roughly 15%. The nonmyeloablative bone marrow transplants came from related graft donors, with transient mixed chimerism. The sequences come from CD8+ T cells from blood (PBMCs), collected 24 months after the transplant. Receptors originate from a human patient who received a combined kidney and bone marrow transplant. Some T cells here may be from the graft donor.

The CDR3 region is CASSPPWGDNEQFF. DNA of the CDR3: TGTGCCAGCAGCCCCCCTTGGGGGGACAATGAGCAGTTCTTC. The gene calls are TRBV5-5 and TRBJ2-1, with a weak D call TRBD2 (6 bases). The CDR3 sequence is 14 residues long. CDR1 SGHKS and CDR2 YYEKEE come from the germline V gene (reference sequence). Trimming took off 4 bases at V and 5 bases at J, with 13 bases between the two ends.

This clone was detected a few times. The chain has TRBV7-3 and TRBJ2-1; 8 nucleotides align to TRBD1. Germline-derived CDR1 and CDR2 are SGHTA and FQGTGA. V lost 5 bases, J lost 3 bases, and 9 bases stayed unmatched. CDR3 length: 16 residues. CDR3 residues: CASSPQQGENYNEQFF. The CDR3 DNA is TGTGCCAGCAGCCCGCAACAGGGGGAGAACTACAATGAGCAGTTCTTC.

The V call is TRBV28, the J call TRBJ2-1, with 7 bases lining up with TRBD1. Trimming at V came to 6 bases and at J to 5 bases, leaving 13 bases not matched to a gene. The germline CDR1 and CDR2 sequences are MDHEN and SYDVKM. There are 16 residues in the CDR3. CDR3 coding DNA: TGTGCCAGCAGATACACCCCGCGGACAGGCAACAATGAGCAGTTCTTC. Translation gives CASRYTPRTGNNEQFF.

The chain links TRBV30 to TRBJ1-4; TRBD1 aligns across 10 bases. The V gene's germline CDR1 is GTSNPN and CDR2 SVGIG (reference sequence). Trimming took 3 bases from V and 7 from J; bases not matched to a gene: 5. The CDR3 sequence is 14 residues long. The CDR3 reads CAWSPGQGGEKLFF. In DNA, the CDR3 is TGTGCCTGGAGCCCCGGACAGGGGGGTGAAAAACTGTTTTTT. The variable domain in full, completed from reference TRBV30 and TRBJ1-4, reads SQTIHQWPATLVQPVGSPLSLECTVEGTSNPNLYWYRQAAGRGLQLLFYSVGIGQISSEVPQNLSASRPQDRQFILSSKKLLLSDSGFYLCAWSPGQGGEKLFFGSGTQLSVL.

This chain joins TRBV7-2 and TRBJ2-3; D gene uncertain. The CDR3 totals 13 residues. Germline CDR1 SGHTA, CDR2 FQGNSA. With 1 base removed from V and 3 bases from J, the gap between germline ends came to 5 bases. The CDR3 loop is CASSLVTTDTQYF. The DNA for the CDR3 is TGTGCCAGCAGCTTAGTTACTACAGATACGCAGTATTTT.

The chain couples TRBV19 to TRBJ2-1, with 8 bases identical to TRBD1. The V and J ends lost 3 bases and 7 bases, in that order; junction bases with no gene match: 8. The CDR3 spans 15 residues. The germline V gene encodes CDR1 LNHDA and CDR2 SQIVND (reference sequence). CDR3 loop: CASSMSGGSVNEQFF. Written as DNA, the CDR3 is TGTGCCAGTAGTATGTCAGGGGGCTCAGTGAATGAGCAGTTCTTC.

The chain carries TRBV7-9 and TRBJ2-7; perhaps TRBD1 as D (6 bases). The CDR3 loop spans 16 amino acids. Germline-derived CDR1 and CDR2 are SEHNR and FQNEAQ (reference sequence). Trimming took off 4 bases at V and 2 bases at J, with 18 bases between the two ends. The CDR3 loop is CASSSLKGTQTYEQYF. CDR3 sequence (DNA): TGTGCCAGCAGCTCCTTAAAAGGGACACAAACCTACGAGCAGTACTTC.

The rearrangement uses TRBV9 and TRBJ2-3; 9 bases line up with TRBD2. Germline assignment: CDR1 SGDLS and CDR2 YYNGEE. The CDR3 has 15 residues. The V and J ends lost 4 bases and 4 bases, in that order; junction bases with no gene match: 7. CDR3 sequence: CASSRGRAGPDTQYF. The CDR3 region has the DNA TGTGCCAGCAGCCGCGGGAGGGCCGGGCCAGATACGCAGTATTTT.

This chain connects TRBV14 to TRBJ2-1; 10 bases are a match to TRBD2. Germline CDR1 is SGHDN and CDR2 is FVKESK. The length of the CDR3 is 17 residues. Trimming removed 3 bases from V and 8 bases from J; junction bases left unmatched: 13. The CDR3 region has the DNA TGTGCCAGCAGCCACTGGCCGGGACTAGCGAGAAAGGATGAGCAGTTCTTC. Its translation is CASSHWPGLARKDEQFF. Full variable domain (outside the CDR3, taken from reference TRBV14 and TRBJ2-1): EAGVTQFPSHSVIEKGQTVTLRCDPISGHDNLYWYRRVMGKEIKFLLHFVKESKQDESGMPNNRFLAERTGGTYSTLKVQPAELEDSGVYFCASSHWPGLARKDEQFFGPGTRLTVL.

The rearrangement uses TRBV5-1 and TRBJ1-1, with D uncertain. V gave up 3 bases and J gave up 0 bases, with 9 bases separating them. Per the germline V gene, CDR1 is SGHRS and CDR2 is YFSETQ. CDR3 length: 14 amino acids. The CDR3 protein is CASSWWEMNTEAFF. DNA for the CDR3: TGCGCCAGCAGCTGGTGGGAGATGAACACTGAAGCTTTCTTT.